This TCR beta chain was observed in a study of CXCR3-negative and CXCR3-positive naive CD8 T cells. Comment on this clonotype: Its target is not known.

General study findings and limits: CXCR3-positive naive cells had TRB CDR3s that were more hydrophobic than CXCR3-negative naive cells had. Between one naive subset and the other, surface CD5 was comparable, and TCR strength was inferred from TRB CDR3 properties.

All TRB cDNA libraries came from 5' RACE performed with UMI labels. TCRdb reprocessed the 5' RACE reads and keeps a single row for each CDR3 protein, giving no DNA. Its table lists approximately 96,000 distinct CDR3 sequences. The CDR3 has 17 amino acids. The TCR originated in a human donor in good health. Some clones in this sample may be carry-over from other donors' samples. The sequenced material came from naive CXCR3+ CD8+ T cells from blood. The subset: CD45RO-CCR7+CD27+CD95- naive CD8+ T cells expressing CXCR3 (TNR3+). The chain joins TRBV23-1 to TRBJ1-6; absent DNA, TCRdb's TRBD1 call cannot be checked. TRBV23-1 has ORF status, its function being uncertain. This CDR3 is CASSQFDRGLLGPPLHF.